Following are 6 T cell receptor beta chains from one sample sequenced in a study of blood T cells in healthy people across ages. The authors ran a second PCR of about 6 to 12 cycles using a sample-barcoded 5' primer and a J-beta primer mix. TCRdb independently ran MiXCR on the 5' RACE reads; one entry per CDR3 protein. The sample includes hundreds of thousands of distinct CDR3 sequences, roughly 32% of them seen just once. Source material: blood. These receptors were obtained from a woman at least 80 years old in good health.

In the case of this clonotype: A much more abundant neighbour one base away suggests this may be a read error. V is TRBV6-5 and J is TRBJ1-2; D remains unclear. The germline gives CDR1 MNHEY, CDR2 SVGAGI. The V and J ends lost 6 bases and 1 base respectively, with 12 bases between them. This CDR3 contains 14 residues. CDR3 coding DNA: TGTGCCAGCAGGAAGGCGCGGAATAACTATGGCTACACCTTC. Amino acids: CASRKARNNYGYTF.

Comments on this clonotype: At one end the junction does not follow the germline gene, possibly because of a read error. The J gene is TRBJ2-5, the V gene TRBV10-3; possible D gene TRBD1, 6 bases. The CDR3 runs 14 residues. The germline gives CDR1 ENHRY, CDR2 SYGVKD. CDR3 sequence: CAIRESQGKETQYF. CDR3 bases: TGTGCCATCAGGGAGTCGCAGGGGAAGGAGACCCAGTACTTC.

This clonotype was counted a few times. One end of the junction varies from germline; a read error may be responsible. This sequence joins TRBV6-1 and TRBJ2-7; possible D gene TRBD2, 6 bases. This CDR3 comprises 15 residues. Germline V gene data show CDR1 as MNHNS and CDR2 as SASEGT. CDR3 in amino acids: CASSEWGGFGETQDF. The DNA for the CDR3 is TGTGCCAGCAGTGAATGGGGAGGATTCGGGGAGACCCAGGACTTC.

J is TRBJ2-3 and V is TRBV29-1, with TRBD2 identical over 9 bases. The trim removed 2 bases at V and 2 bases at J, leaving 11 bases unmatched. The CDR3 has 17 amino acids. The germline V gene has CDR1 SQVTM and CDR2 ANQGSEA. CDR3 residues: CSVELSSQREDTDTQYF. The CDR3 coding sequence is TGCAGCGTTGAATTATCCTCCCAGCGGGAGGACACAGATACGCAGTATTTT.

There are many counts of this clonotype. CDR3: CSARDLGGGTSYNEQFF. The CDR3 coding sequence is TGCAGTGCTAGAGATCTTGGGGGTGGGACATCCTACAATGAGCAGTTCTTC. The V gene is TRBV20-1, the J gene TRBJ2-1; D may be TRBD1 (6 bases). This CDR3 comprises 17 residues. V shed 0 bases and J shed 1 base, with 16 bases lying between them. Per germline, CDR1 DFQATT and CDR2 SNEGSKA (reference sequence).

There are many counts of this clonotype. CDR3 amino acids: CASSYSKAGGNEQFF. The CDR3 DNA follows: TGTGCCAGCAGTTACTCGAAAGCCGGGGGTAATGAGCAGTTCTTC. V gene TRBV6-5 combines with J gene TRBJ2-1; D may be TRBD2 (6 bases). Germline V gene sequence: CDR1 MNHEY, CDR2 SVGAGI. This CDR3 region has 15 residues. V was shortened by 0 bases and J by 7 bases, with 13 bases between the two germline ends.